The TCR beta chain under discussion was sequenced for a study of molecular identifiers for immune sequencing clone quantification. V was clipped by 1 base and J by 5 bases, with 8 bases between them. Germline-derived CDR1 and CDR2 are SGHVS and FNYEAQ. This CDR3 contains 14 residues. On this clonotype: A much larger clone lies one base from this, so it may be a read error.

MiXCR, applied by TCRdb to the PCR reads, yields one record per CDR3 protein. Of hundreds of thousands of distinct CDR3 sequences in the sample, less than 30% were seen once. The sequencing sample was made of naive CD8+ T cells from blood, with Jurkat cell RNA spiked in. As for subset: FACS-sorted CD8+CD4-CCR7+CD45RA+ naive T cells. The genes are TRBV7-6 and TRBJ1-4; D gene ambiguous. This TCR was recovered from a human donor in good health. Some libraries in this study had Jurkat cell RNA spiked in. In DNA form, the CDR3 reads TGTGCCAGCAGCTTAGGAGGGAGAAATGAAAAACTGTTTTTT. Its protein is CASSLGGRNEKLFF.